One and the same sample provided the 11 T cell receptor beta chains below, sequenced in a study of blood T cell repertoires in COVID-19. TCRdb's copy holds only in-frame clones and misses some; the assay was immunoSEQ multiplex PCR. The sample holds more than 350,000 clones, around 87% seen once. The sequencing sample was made of peripheral blood. The origin of the receptors is a woman in her thirties with COVID-19, enrolled during active disease.

This chain uses TRBV4-2 with TRBJ2-7, with TRBD1 matching 7 bases. Germline loops: CDR1 LGHNA, CDR2 YNFKEQ. The CDR3 contains 15 residues. With 0 bases clipped from V and 1 base from J, the junction kept 3 bases outside the gene matches. DNA for the CDR3: TGTGCCAGCAGCCAAGATCAGGGGGAGTCCTACGAGCAGTACTTC. Protein: CASSQDQGESYEQYF.

This chain uses TRBV4-2 with TRBJ2-7; 8 bases match TRBD1. The J segment lost 3 bases and the V segment lost 2 bases, leaving 6 bases of the junction unmatched. CDR1 and CDR2 from the germline V gene are LGHNA and YNFKEQ. The CDR3 contains 15 residues. CDR3 sequence (DNA): TGTGCCAGCAGCCAACAAGGACAGGGAGGCTACGAGCAGTACTTC. It is translated as CASSQQGQGGYEQYF.

Of note for this clone: The same CDR3 can be traced to other DNA sequences in this sample. The rearrangement uses TRBV19 and TRBJ2-7; TRBD2 might be the D (5 bases). CDR3 size: 14 residues. The V end was cut by 1 base, the J end by 2 bases, with 9 bases between. Germline V gene lookup returns CDR1 LNHDA and CDR2 SQIVND (reference sequence). The CDR3 loop reads CASSIGRGTYEQYF. In DNA, the CDR3 is TGTGCCAGTAGTATAGGAAGAGGGACCTACGAGCAGTACTTC.

The chain links TRBV2 to TRBJ2-1, with 8 nucleotides matching TRBD2. V dropped 6 bases and J dropped 4; count of bases not matched to a gene: 8. CDR1 and CDR2 (germline): SNHLY, FYNNEI. The CDR3 runs to 15 residues. The CDR3 here is CASRQGLDLYNEQFF. Here the CDR3 DNA reads TGTGCCAGCAGGCAGGGACTAGACCTTTACAATGAGCAGTTCTTC.

The genes are TRBV2 and TRBJ2-5; 8 bases are shared with TRBD2. This CDR3 comprises 13 residues. V shed 3 bases, J shed 7 bases, and the junction held 4 bases outside the gene matches. The germline V gene encodes CDR1 SNHLY and CDR2 FYNNEI. CDR3 region: CASSEGLVGTQYF. The CDR3 coding sequence is TGTGCCAGCAGTGAGGGACTAGTGGGGACCCAGTACTTC.

The V gene is TRBV10-3, the J gene TRBJ2-1; 8 bases agree with TRBD2. With 3 bases clipped from V and 6 bases from J, the junction kept 7 bases outside the gene matches. Germline-derived CDR1 and CDR2 are ENHRY and SYGVKD. The CDR3 is 15 amino acids. CDR3 DNA: TGTGCCATCAGTGACGGGGGGGAGACAGGCAATGAGCAGTTCTTC. Amino acid sequence: CAISDGGETGNEQFF.

This chain joins TRBV5-8 and TRBJ2-3; 11 bases align to TRBD2. Per the germline V gene, CDR1 is SGHTS and CDR2 is YDEGEE. This CDR3 spans 15 amino acids. Trimming took 4 bases from V and 6 from J; bases not matched to a gene: 7. The chain's CDR3 is CASSLGTSGGDTQYF. The CDR3 nucleotides read TGTGCCAGCAGCCTCGGGACTAGCGGAGGGGATACGCAGTATTTT.

The gene calls are TRBV4-1 and TRBJ1-5; a possible D gene is TRBD1 (5 bases). This CDR3 is 17 amino acids long. The germline V gene has CDR1 MGHRA and CDR2 YSYEKL. Trimming stripped 0 bases from V and 4 bases from J, with 16 bases between. The CDR3 nucleotides are TGCGCCAGCAGCCAAGATCTCAAGGCAGGGCCAAATCAGCCCCAGCATTTT. Protein product: CASSQDLKAGPNQPQHF.

The chain couples TRBV27 to TRBJ2-1; TRBD2 agrees at 10 bases. V shed 6 bases and J 4 bases; nucleotides not matched to a gene: 9. The CDR3 spans 16 residues. Germline lookup yields CDR1 MNHEY and CDR2 SMNVEV (reference sequence). CDR3 sequence: CASRTLAGEGYNEQFF. The CDR3 DNA follows: TGTGCCAGCAGAACCCTAGCGGGAGAGGGTTACAATGAGCAGTTCTTC.

The V gene is TRBV11-2, the J gene TRBJ1-2; maybe TRBD1 (5 bases). Trimming left V 1 base short and J 5 bases short, with 5 bases between. CDR1 and CDR2 (germline): SGHAT, FQNNGV. This CDR3 is 12 amino acids long. CDR3 DNA: TGTGCCAGCAGCTTAGGGACATATGGCTACACCTTC. Encoded protein: CASSLGTYGYTF.

The V call is TRBV5-1, the J call TRBJ2-7; no reliable D call. The V gene's germline CDR1 is SGHRS and CDR2 YFSETQ. Trimming removed 0 bases at V and 5 bases at J, with 12 bases between. The length of the CDR3 is 14 residues. CDR3 in amino acids: CASSLESPTDEQYF. The CDR3 DNA reads TGCGCCAGCAGCTTGGAAAGCCCAACAGACGAGCAGTACTTC.